One TCR beta chain is described in this entry. The data belong to a study of OX40 agonist ivuxolimab in advanced cancers. The CDR3 contains 15 residues. Per germline, CDR1 MNHEY and CDR2 SMNVEV (reference sequence). V lost 5 bases, J lost 9 bases, and 20 bases lay in between. Measured with immunoSEQ multiplex PCR; TCRdb has only the in-frame clones, and not every one. This table holds 50,000 to 60,000 clones, 70% to 90% found once. Sample: CD4+ or CD8+ T cells sorted from blood, taken in a trial of the OX40 agonist ivuxolimab. This TCR came from an adult with an advanced solid tumor such as melanoma, head and neck, liver or kidney cancer. V and J are TRBV27 and TRBJ2-1; no firm D call. For the CDR3, the DNA is TGTGCCAGCAGTACCCCCCATATAAGTAAGGGTGAGCAGTTCTTC. Amino acid sequence: CASSTPHISKGEQFF.